This T cell receptor beta chain was found in a study of cytomegalovirus exposure and HLA in healthy donors. Study-wide points: V segments that were indistinguishable, TRBV6-2 and TRBV6-3 among them, were omitted from analysis. Reportedly, TCR beta sequences accurately predicted HLA-A and HLA-B alleles in most subjects. Most of the TCR beta V segments (in an earlier analysis) were productive either about 87% or about 30% of the time. Associated with cytomegalovirus, according to the listing, were 150 to 200 TCR beta chains.

This clone was detected a few times. Its cognate antigen is unknown. Vbeta (60) and Jbeta (13) primers were used in the PCR. Here immunoSEQ multiplex PCR was the method, and the copy in TCRdb shows in-frame clones only, minus some. The table shows approximately 190,000 clones, with 81% occurring only once. Per the germline V gene, CDR1 is LNHDA and CDR2 is SQIVND (reference sequence). Trimming stripped 3 bases from V and 10 bases from J, with 18 bases between. CDR3 length: 14 amino acids. The sequenced sample consisted of PBMCs. The receptor comes from a man in his fifties in good health and CMV-seronegative. This chain connects TRBV19 to TRBJ1-1; TRBD1 might be the D (5 bases). In DNA form, the CDR3 reads TGTGCCAGTAGTATCAGACAGACCGACTTCCGAGCTTTCTTT. Translating it yields CASSIRQTDFRAFF.